Each of the 3 T cell receptor beta chains below was sequenced from the same sample in a study of blood T cell repertoires in COVID-19. Produced via immunoSEQ multiplex PCR; TCRdb's table is partial and in-frame only. The sample yields 85,000 to 95,000 clones, approximately 79% seen once. Sequenced material: peripheral blood. The source is a woman older than 75 with acute or convalescent COVID-19.

This clone showed up just once. The chain recombines TRBV18 with TRBJ1-1, with a tentative D call TRBD1 (6 bases). Looked up from germline, CDR1 is KGHSH and CDR2 is LQKENI. The CDR3 covers 14 residues. V lost 3 bases and J 5 bases, leaving 13 bases between the germline ends. The CDR3 spells CASSPGGAGTEAFF. CDR3 DNA sequence: TGTGCCAGCTCACCGGGGGGGGCAGGGACTGAAGCTTTCTTT.

This rearrangement joins TRBV6-1 to TRBJ1-5; D may be TRBD1 (5 bases). The length of the CDR3 is 13 residues. Germline CDR1 is MNHNS and CDR2 is SASEGT. V gave up 3 bases and J gave up 7 bases, with 10 bases separating them. The CDR3 DNA is TGTGCCAGCAGTGATAGCAGGGTCCAGCCCCAGCATTTT. It yields the protein CASSDSRVQPQHF.

V is TRBV5-4 and J is TRBJ2-1; D is possibly TRBD2 (5 bases). Per the germline V gene, CDR1 is SGHNT and CDR2 is YYREEE (reference sequence). V was trimmed by 0 bases and J by 6 bases, leaving 13 bases between them. The CDR3 has 15 amino acids. The CDR3 DNA sequence: TGTGCCAGCAGCTTGGGAGGGCTCAAGGGCAATGAGCAGTTCTTC. Translated, it gives CASSLGGLKGNEQFF.